The 12 T cell receptor beta chains in this list originate from one sample, sequenced in a study of CD8+ T cells in alopecia areata. RNA extraction and reverse transcription yielded cDNA as sequencing template. Profiled with immunoSEQ multiplex PCR; TCRdb holds only in-frame clones, not every one. This table has about 150,000 clones, 45% to 55% appearing once. Sequences were derived from CD8+ T cells sorted from blood, sampled at week 0. The receptor set was obtained from a human donor with alopecia areata.

CDR3 DNA: TGTGCCAGCAGTGAATGGACAGGGAAAGACACTGAAGCTTTCTTT. Residues: CASSEWTGKDTEAFF. The chain couples TRBV25-1 to TRBJ1-1; 8 bases match TRBD1. Germline CDR1 is MGHDK and CDR2 is SYGVNS. J was trimmed by 3 bases and V by 1 base; bases with no gene match: 4. CDR3 length: 15 residues.

This clone is a singleton in its sample. The chain employs TRBV7-3 and TRBJ2-6; tentatively, D is TRBD1 or TRBD2 (5 bases each). Germline V lookup: CDR1 SGHTA, CDR2 FQGTGA. This CDR3 has 17 amino acids. V lost 5 bases and J 2 bases, leaving 16 bases between the germline ends. CDR3 DNA: TGTGCCAGCAGCCATAGTCGGAGAGGGGCTGGGGCCAACGTCCTGACTTTC. Translation gives CASSHSRRGAGANVLTF.

This clone appeared a few times. The genes are TRBV29-1 and TRBJ2-2; 7 bases fit TRBD2. Germline CDR1 and CDR2: SQVTM and ANQGSEA. This CDR3 comprises 15 residues. Trimming took 5 bases from V and 0 from J; bases not matched to a gene: 6. The CDR3 bases are TGCAGCGTTCCAAGCGGGGCCTCGAACACCGGGGAGCTGTTTTTT. Amino acid sequence: CSVPSGASNTGELFF.

The chain recombines TRBV29-1 with TRBJ1-3, with D possibly matching TRBD1 (5 bases). CDR3 length: 13 residues. Trimming stripped 4 bases from V and 4 bases from J, with 11 bases between. CDR1 and CDR2 from the germline V gene are SQVTM and ANQGSEA. CDR3 amino acids: CSVGGLLGNTIYF. CDR3 sequence (DNA): TGCAGCGTTGGGGGCTTGTTGGGAAACACCATATATTTT.

This rearrangement joins TRBV7-6 to TRBJ2-3, with a possible D match to TRBD1 (6 bases). V shed 4 bases and J shed 2 bases, with 19 bases lying between them. Germline V lookup: CDR1 SGHVS, CDR2 FNYEAQ. The CDR3 has 17 amino acids. The chain's CDR3 is CASSSGQRLEFTDTQYF. CDR3 DNA: TGTGCCAGCAGCTCTGGACAGCGCCTAGAATTCACAGATACGCAGTATTTT.

The chain links TRBV27 to TRBJ2-7; TRBD1 matches at 7 bases. This CDR3 has 14 amino acids. Germline CDR1 MNHEY, CDR2 SMNVEV (reference sequence). The ends lost 6 bases at V and 3 bases at J; junction bases unmatched: 8. As DNA, the CDR3 is TGTGCCAGCAGCCGAACCGGGACAGACTACGAGCAGTACTTC. As protein: CASSRTGTDYEQYF.

This clone has a single count. The rearrangement joins TRBV6-5 to TRBJ2-7; no definite D call. Germline V gene lookup returns CDR1 MNHEY and CDR2 SVGAGI. The V end lost 10 bases, the J end lost 3 bases, and 10 bases lay between the germline ends. The CDR3 is 11 amino acids. The CDR3 here is CATHTDYEQYF. CDR3 bases: TGTGCCACCCATACCGACTACGAGCAGTACTTC.

The V call is TRBV27, the J call TRBJ2-6, with D hard to call. There are 18 residues in the CDR3. Per the germline V gene, CDR1 is MNHEY and CDR2 is SMNVEV (reference sequence). V was pared by 5 bases and J by 0 bases, with 17 bases between. The CDR3: CASSVLGPASSGANVLTF. The CDR3 coding sequence is TGTGCCAGCAGTGTCCTCGGGCCCGCCTCCTCTGGGGCCAACGTCCTGACTTTC.

This clone turned up a few times. The CDR3 reads CASTMSGAYNEQFF. CDR3 DNA sequence: TGTGCCAGCACCATGAGCGGGGCATACAATGAGCAGTTCTTC. This chain uses TRBV27 with TRBJ2-1; TRBD2 matches 7 bases. This CDR3 is 14 amino acids long. Trimming cost V 7 bases and J 4 bases; bases outside gene matches: 7. Per the germline V gene, CDR1 is MNHEY and CDR2 is SMNVEV (reference sequence).

This chain connects TRBV7-6 to TRBJ2-1, with TRBD2 matching over 7 bases. Trimming removed 5 bases from V and 0 bases from J; junction bases left unmatched: 7. The CDR3 contains 16 residues. In germline, CDR1 is SGHVS, CDR2 FNYEAQ. The CDR3 sequence: CASSLETSSSYNEQFF. For the CDR3, the DNA is TGTGCCAGCAGCCTAGAGACTAGCAGCTCCTACAATGAGCAGTTCTTC. The variable domain in full, with the rest retrieved from reference TRBV7-6 and TRBJ2-1, is GAGVSQSPRYKVTKRGQDVALRCDPISGHVSLYWYRQALGQGPEFLTYFNYEAQQDKSGLPNDRFSAERPEGSISTLTIQRTEQRDSAMYRCASSLETSSSYNEQFFGPGTRLTVL.

V is TRBV2 and J is TRBJ2-1; tentative D call: TRBD2 (6 bases). The ends were cut back, 0 bases at V and 5 bases at J, with 14 bases in the middle. The CDR3 sequence is 16 residues long. CDR1 and CDR2 (germline): SNHLY, FYNNEI. The CDR3 is CASSEAASAPDNEQFF. For the CDR3, the DNA is TGTGCCAGCAGTGAAGCGGCTAGCGCGCCCGACAATGAGCAGTTCTTC.

This clone was detected a few times. The chain combines TRBV29-1 with TRBJ1-1; no definite D call. CDR1 and CDR2 from the germline V gene are SQVTM and ANQGSEA. The CDR3 extends over 12 amino acids. V lost 6 bases, J lost 4 bases, and 12 bases lay in between. The chain's CDR3 is CSVVTDATEAFF. The CDR3 coding sequence is TGCAGCGTAGTGACGGACGCCACTGAAGCTTTCTTT.